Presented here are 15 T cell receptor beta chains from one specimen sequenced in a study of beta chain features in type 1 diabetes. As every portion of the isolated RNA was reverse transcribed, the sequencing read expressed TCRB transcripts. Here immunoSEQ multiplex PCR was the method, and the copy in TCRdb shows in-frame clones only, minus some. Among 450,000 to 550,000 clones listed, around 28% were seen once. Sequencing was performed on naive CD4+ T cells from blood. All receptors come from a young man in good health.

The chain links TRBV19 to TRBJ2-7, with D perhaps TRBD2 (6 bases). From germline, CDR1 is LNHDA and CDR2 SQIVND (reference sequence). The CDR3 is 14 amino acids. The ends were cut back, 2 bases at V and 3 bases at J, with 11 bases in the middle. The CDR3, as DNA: TGTGCCAGTAGTATAACGGGGGTTCGCTACGAGCAGTACTTC. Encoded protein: CASSITGVRYEQYF.

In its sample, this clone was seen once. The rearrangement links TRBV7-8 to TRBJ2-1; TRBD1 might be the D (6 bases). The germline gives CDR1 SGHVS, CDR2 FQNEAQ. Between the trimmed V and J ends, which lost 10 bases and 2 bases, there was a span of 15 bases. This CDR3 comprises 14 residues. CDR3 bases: TGTGCCATCGCCCGGGACACCACCTACAATGAGCAGTTCTTC. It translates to CAIARDTTYNEQFF. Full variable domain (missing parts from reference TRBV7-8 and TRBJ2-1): GAGVSQSPRYKVAKRGQDVALRCDPISGHVSLFWYQQALGQGPEFLTYFQNEAQLDKSGLPSDRFFAERPEGSVSTLKIQRTQQEDSAVYLCAIARDTTYNEQFFGPGTRLTVL.

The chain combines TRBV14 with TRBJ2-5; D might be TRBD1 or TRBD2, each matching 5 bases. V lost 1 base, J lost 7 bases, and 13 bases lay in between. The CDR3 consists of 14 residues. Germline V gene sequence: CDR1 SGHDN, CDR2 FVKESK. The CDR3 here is CASSQVATGRTQYF. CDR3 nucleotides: TGTGCCAGCAGCCAAGTAGCAACGGGGCGGACCCAGTACTTC.

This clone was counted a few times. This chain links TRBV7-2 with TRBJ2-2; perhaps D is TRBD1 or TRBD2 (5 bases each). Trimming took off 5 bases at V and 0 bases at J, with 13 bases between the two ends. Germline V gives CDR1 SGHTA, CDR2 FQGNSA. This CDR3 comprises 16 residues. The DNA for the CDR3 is TGTGCCAGCAGCACTAGGGGAACAACGAACACCGGGGAGCTGTTTTTT. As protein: CASSTRGTTNTGELFF.

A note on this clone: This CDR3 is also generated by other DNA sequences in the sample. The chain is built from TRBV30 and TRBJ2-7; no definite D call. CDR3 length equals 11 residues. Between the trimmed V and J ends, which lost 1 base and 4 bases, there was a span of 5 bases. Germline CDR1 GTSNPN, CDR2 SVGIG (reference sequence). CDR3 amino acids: CAWSEVYEQYF. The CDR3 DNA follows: TGTGCCTGGAGTGAAGTGTACGAGCAGTACTTC.

This chain's CDR3 is CASIPTSRNEQFF. CDR3 coding DNA: TGTGCCAGCATTCCGACTAGTCGGAATGAGCAGTTCTTC. The chain joins TRBV28 to TRBJ2-1, with D tentatively TRBD2 (6 bases). The V gene lost 7 bases and the J gene lost 7 bases, with 14 bases spanning the gap. Germline V gene lookup returns CDR1 MDHEN and CDR2 SYDVKM. The CDR3 sequence is 13 residues long.

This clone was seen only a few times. The CDR3 region is CASSLGPLSYEQYF. CDR3 nucleotides: TGTGCCAGCAGCTTAGGCCCTCTCTCCTACGAGCAGTACTTC. The chain has TRBV7-2 and TRBJ2-7; no firm D call. The CDR3 has 14 residues. Germline CDR1 is SGHTA and CDR2 is FQGNSA. V was pared by 1 base and J by 0 bases, with 7 bases between.

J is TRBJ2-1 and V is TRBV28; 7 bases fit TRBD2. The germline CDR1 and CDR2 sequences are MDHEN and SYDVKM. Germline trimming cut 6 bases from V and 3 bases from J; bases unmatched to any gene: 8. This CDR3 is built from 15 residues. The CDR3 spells CASSRRSGIYNEQFF. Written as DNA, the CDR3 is TGTGCCAGCAGCCGGAGGAGCGGGATCTACAATGAGCAGTTCTTC.

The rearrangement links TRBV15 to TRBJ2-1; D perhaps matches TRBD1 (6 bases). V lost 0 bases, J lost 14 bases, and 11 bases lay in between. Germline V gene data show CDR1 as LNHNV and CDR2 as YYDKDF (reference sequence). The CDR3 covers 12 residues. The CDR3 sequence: CATSRDRGGEFF. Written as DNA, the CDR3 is TGTGCCACCAGCAGAGATCGAGGGGGAGAGTTCTTC.

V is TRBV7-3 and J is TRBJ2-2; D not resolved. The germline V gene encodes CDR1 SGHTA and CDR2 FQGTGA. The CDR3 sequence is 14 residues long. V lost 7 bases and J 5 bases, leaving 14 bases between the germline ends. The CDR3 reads CASTPGPLTGELFF. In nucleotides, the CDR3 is TGTGCCAGCACCCCTGGGCCCTTGACCGGGGAGCTGTTTTTT.

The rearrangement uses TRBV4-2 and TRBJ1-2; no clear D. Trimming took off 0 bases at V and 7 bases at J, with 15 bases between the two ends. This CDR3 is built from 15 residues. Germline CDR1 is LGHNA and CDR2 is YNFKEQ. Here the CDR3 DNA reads TGTGCCAGCAGCCAAGATGGAGGAGGGAGGCCTGGCTACACCTTC. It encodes CASSQDGGGRPGYTF.

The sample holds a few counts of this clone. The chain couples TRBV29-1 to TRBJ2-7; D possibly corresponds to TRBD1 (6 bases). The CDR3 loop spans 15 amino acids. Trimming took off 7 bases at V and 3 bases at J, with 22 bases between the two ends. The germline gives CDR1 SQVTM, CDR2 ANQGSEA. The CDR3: CSASGGRDMNYEQYF. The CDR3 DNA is TGCAGCGCCAGTGGGGGCCGGGACATGAACTACGAGCAGTACTTC.

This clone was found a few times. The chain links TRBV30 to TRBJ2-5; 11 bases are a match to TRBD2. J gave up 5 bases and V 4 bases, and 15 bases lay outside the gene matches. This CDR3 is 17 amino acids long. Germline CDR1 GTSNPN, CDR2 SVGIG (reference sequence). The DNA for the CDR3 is TGTGCCTGGACGACATTCGCCGGGACTAGCGGCGCGGAGACCCAGTACTTC. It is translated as CAWTTFAGTSGAETQYF.

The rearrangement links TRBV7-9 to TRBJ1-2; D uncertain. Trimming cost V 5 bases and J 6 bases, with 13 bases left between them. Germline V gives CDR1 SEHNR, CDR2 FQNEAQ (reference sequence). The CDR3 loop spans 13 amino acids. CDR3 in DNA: TGTGCCAGCAGCGTTGACACTGGGGATGGCTACACCTTC. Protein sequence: CASSVDTGDGYTF.

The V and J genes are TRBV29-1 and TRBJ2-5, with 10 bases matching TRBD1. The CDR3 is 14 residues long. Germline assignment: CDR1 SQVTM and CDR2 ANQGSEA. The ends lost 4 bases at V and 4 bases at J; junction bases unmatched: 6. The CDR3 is CSVVGTGVSETQYF. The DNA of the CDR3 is TGCAGCGTTGTTGGGACAGGGGTATCAGAGACCCAGTACTTC.